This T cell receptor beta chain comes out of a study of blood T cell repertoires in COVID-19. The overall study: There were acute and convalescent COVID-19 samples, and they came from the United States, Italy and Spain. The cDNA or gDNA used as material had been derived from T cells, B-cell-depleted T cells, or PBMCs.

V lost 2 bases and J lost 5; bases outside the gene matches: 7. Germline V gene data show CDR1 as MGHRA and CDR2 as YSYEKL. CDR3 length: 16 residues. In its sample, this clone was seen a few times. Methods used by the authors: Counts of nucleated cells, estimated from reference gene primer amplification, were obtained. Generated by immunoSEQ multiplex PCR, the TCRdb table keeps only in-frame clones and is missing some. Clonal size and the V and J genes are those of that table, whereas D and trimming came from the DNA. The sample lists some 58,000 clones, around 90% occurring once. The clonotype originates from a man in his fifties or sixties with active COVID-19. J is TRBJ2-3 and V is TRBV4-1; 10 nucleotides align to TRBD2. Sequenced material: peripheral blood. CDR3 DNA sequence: TGCGCCAGCAGCCAACCTCTAGCGGGAGTTGGAGATACGCAGTATTTT. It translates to CASSQPLAGVGDTQYF.